This T cell receptor (beta chain) was found in a study of blood T cell repertoires in COVID-19. Study as a whole: There were acute and convalescent COVID-19 samples, and they came from the United States, Italy and Spain. PBMCs, B-cell-depleted T cells, or T cells provided the cDNA or gDNA that made up the material.

As handled by the study authors: It was from reference gene primer amplification that nucleated cell counts were estimated. Sequenced by immunoSEQ multiplex PCR; TCRdb stores in-frame clones only, minus some. V, J and clone size were drawn from that table, and D and trimming were deduced from the DNA. Of 95,000 or so clones in the sample, 75% to 90% are singletons; the top ten hold under 3.5%. Germline loops: CDR1 SQVTM, CDR2 ANQGSEA. The CDR3 spans 15 residues. With 4 bases clipped from V and 2 bases from J, the junction kept 5 bases outside the gene matches. The chain employs TRBV29-1 and TRBJ2-2; 9 nucleotides align to TRBD2. Sequencing was done on a sample of peripheral blood. This TCR came from a woman in her 70s with acute or convalescent COVID-19. In nucleotides, the CDR3 is TGCAGCGTTGCGACTAGCGGAACTAACACCGGGGAGCTGTTTTTT. Its translation is CSVATSGTNTGELFF.